This entry concerns a single T cell receptor beta chain. This CDR3 contains 15 residues. Germline CDR1 is MNHEY and CDR2 is SVGEGT. J lost 6 bases, V lost 5 bases, and 6 bases had no gene match. These data belong to a study of blood T cell repertoires in COVID-19. Method: immunoSEQ multiplex PCR; TCRdb's copy keeps in-frame clones and lacks some. This sample has 230,000 or so clones; roughly 87% occur once, and the top ten carry about 2%. V usage is TRBV6-2 or TRBV6-3 and J usage is TRBJ2-1, with TRBD2 identical over 11 bases. Specimen: peripheral blood. The sequence derives from a man in his forties with active or convalescent COVID-19. This CDR3 is CASSLAGGRANEQFF. As DNA, the CDR3 is TGTGCCAGCAGTCTAGCGGGAGGAAGGGCCAATGAGCAGTTCTTC.